A selection of T cell receptor beta chains follows, all from one sample in a study of blood T cell repertoires in COVID-19. Measured with immunoSEQ multiplex PCR; TCRdb has only the in-frame clones, and not every one. The sample contains around 100,000 clones, around 90% of which appear only once. Sequenced sample: peripheral blood. Receptors originate from a man aged 55 to 70 with COVID-19, enrolled during active disease. The CDR3 runs from the conserved cysteine through the conserved F or W. The D gene is left open where the match is weak. Clone size appears in some rows only: once, few, many, or a class for an expanded clone.

j_call v_call clone_size d_call cdr3_nt cdr3_aa
TRBJ1-4 TRBV5-5 NA NA TGTGCCAGCAGCTTGACCCCTCAAGTAGCTAATGAAAAACTGTTTTTT CASSLTPQVANEKLFF
TRBJ2-5 TRBV19 NA NA TGTGCCAGTAGTATAGAGGCAGGAGGGGAGACCCAGTACTTC CASSIEAGGETQYF
TRBJ1-2 TRBV20-1 NA NA TGCAGTGCTAGAGGGGCCGGCTACACCTTC CSARGAGYTF
TRBJ2-3 TRBV3-1/TRBV3-2 NA TRBD2 TGTGCCAGCAGCCAAGTCCCGGGACTAGCGGGAGGAATTAGGACAGATACGCAGTATTTT CASSQVPGLAGGIRTDTQYF
TRBJ1-5 TRBV12-3/TRBV12-4 NA TRBD1 TGTGCCAGCAGGTCGACAGGGACTCAGCCCCAGCATTTT CASRSTGTQPQHF
TRBJ2-2 TRBV10-3 few TRBD2 TGTGCCATCAGGACTAGCGGGACGGGCACCGGGGAGCTGTTTTTT CAIRTSGTGTGELFF
TRBJ1-5 TRBV4-1 NA NA TGCGCCAGCAGCCAAGGGGGCCAGCCCCAGCATTTT CASSQGGQPQHF
TRBJ1-4 TRBV27 NA NA TGTGCCAGCAGCCGGACAGCCCCTAATCTAAAACTGTTTTTT CASSRTAPNLKLFF
TRBJ2-1 TRBV10-3 NA TRBD2 TGTGCCATCAGTAGTCCGGGACTAGCGGGATACAATGAGCAGTTCTTC CAISSPGLAGYNEQFF
TRBJ1-5 TRBV6-1 NA NA TGTGCCAGCAGTGGTTTCGGGAAAGGGCAAAGGCAGCCCCAGCATTTT CASSGFGKGQRQPQHF
TRBJ2-1 TRBV5-4 NA TRBD2 TGTGCCAGCAGCTTGGGACTACACCTCGGGACTAGCGGGAGCCTCAATGAGCAGTTCTTC CASSLGLHLGTSGSLNEQFF
TRBJ1-1 TRBV2 NA NA TGTGCCAGCAGTGAATCGGGGGTCAAGACTTTCTTT CASSESGVKTFF